The 15 T cell receptor beta chains presented below share a single source sample, sequenced in a study of T cell changes during pregnancy in multiple sclerosis. Sequencing used immunoSEQ multiplex PCR; TCRdb keeps in-frame clones, though not all of them. The table has roughly 40,000 clones, 90% to 95% seen once. The sample was CD4+ T cells from peripheral blood mononuclear cells, taken in the second trimester of pregnancy. These receptors were taken from a female donor with multiple sclerosis, enrolled in a pregnancy study.

The V and J genes are TRBV30 and TRBJ2-1, with TRBD2 as a possible D gene (5 bases). Trimming removed 2 bases from V and 6 bases from J, with 14 bases in between. This CDR3 has 14 residues. In germline, CDR1 is GTSNPN, CDR2 SVGIG (reference sequence). The CDR3 region has the DNA TGTGCCTGGAGTACCGGAGCGGTCCGCAATGAGCAGTTCTTC. Its protein product is CAWSTGAVRNEQFF.

V is TRBV5-8 and J is TRBJ2-3; 9 nucleotides align to TRBD2. CDR1 SGHTS and CDR2 YDEGEE come from the germline V gene. V lost 0 bases and J lost 4; bases outside the gene matches: 3. The CDR3 loop spans 15 amino acids. In nucleotides, the CDR3 is TGTGCCAGCAGCTTGGAGCGGGGGGTCTCAGATACGCAGTATTTT. This translates into CASSLERGVSDTQYF.

CDR3 sequence reads: CASRWDTNQPQHF. The DNA of the CDR3 is TGTGCCAGCAGATGGGACACAAATCAGCCCCAGCATTTT. This sequence joins TRBV2 and TRBJ1-5, with D perhaps TRBD1 (6 bases). This CDR3 has 13 residues. Trimming took off 6 bases at V and 4 bases at J, with 10 bases between the two ends. Germline V lookup: CDR1 SNHLY, CDR2 FYNNEI.

The chain uses TRBV7-2 and TRBJ1-2; 12 bases map to TRBD1. Germline V gene lookup returns CDR1 SGHTA and CDR2 FQGNSA. J gave up 8 bases and V 0 bases, and 7 bases lay outside the gene matches. The CDR3 consists of 16 residues. CDR3: CASSLAHGTGGVGYTF. In DNA form, the CDR3 reads TGTGCCAGCAGCTTAGCCCACGGGACAGGGGGCGTCGGCTACACCTTC. Full variable domain (remainder filled in from reference TRBV7-2 and TRBJ1-2): GAGVSQSPSNKVTEKGKDVELRCDPISGHTALYWYRQSLGQGLEFLIYFQGNSAPDKSGLPSDRFSAERTGGSVSTLTIQRTQQEDSAVYLCASSLAHGTGGVGYTFGSGTRLTVV.

A note on this clone: One junction end does not reproduce the germline sequence, and a read error may be involved. The gene calls are TRBV5-4 and TRBJ2-1, with D uncertain. The CDR3 totals 14 residues. Germline loops: CDR1 SGHNT, CDR2 YYREEE (reference sequence). The CDR3 nucleotides read TGTGCCAGCAACTTGCCGACTGGCTACAATGAGCAGTTCTTC. This translates into CASNLPTGYNEQFF.

The chain combines TRBV6-6 with TRBJ1-2; D perhaps matches TRBD1 (5 bases). This CDR3 region has 14 residues. Per the germline V gene, CDR1 is MNHNY and CDR2 is SVGAGI (reference sequence). Trimming cost V 5 bases and J 7 bases, with 17 bases left between them. CDR3 sequence: CASSPRWQGGGYTF. CDR3 nucleotide sequence: TGTGCCAGCAGTCCCCGTTGGCAGGGTGGTGGCTACACCTTC.

This clone showed up just once. This chain joins TRBV27 and TRBJ2-7; the D gene is possibly TRBD2 (7 bases). This CDR3 region has 19 residues. In germline, CDR1 is MNHEY, CDR2 SMNVEV (reference sequence). Trimming shortened V by 0 bases and J by 2 bases, and 23 bases separated the two germline ends. The DNA for the CDR3 is TGTGCCAGCAGTTTATCCGTAATAAAGGGAGGGACATTTCCCTACGAGCAGTACTTC. Protein sequence: CASSLSVIKGGTFPYEQYF.

V gene TRBV5-1 combines with J gene TRBJ1-1, with 9 bases lining up with TRBD1. V shed 4 bases, J shed 5 bases, and the junction held 9 bases outside the gene matches. In germline, CDR1 is SGHRS, CDR2 YFSETQ. CDR3 size: 15 residues. For the CDR3, the DNA is TGCGCCAGCAGCCTACTCAATGACAGGGGGACTGAAGCTTTCTTT. Protein: CASSLLNDRGTEAFF.

The V call is TRBV18, the J call TRBJ1-1, with 9 bases identical to TRBD1. The CDR3 covers 14 residues. V lost 3 bases and J lost 4; bases outside the gene matches: 3. Germline assignment: CDR1 KGHSH and CDR2 LQKENI. The CDR3 region is CASSPTQGATEAFF. DNA for the CDR3: TGTGCCAGCTCACCTACACAGGGGGCCACTGAAGCTTTCTTT.

The gene calls are TRBV18 and TRBJ1-3; the D is unclear. The CDR3 loop spans 16 amino acids. Germline V CDR1 and CDR2: KGHSH, LQKENI. The V gene lost 0 bases and the J gene lost 7 bases, with 16 bases spanning the gap. CDR3 sequence reads: CASSPPSGNPGNTIYF. CDR3 DNA sequence: TGTGCCAGCTCACCACCGTCGGGTAACCCCGGCAACACCATATATTTT.

The V call is TRBV5-1, the J call TRBJ1-2, with TRBD1 identical over 12 bases. This CDR3 has 15 amino acids. Germline CDR1 is SGHRS and CDR2 is YFSETQ. V trimming: 4 bases; J trimming: 8 bases; junction bases outside the gene matches: 9. The CDR3 reads CASSLGQGAQGGYTF. The CDR3 DNA follows: TGCGCCAGCAGCCTGGGACAGGGGGCGCAGGGGGGCTACACCTTC.

This sequence joins TRBV18 and TRBJ2-2, with a possible D match to TRBD1 (5 bases). In germline, CDR1 is KGHSH, CDR2 LQKENI. This CDR3 contains 14 residues. Between the trimmed V and J ends, which lost 3 bases and 5 bases, there was a span of 10 bases. The CDR3 spells CASSPAGKTGELFF. The CDR3 nucleotides read TGTGCCAGCTCACCGGCAGGGAAGACCGGGGAGCTGTTTTTT.

This chain connects TRBV30 to TRBJ2-7, with unresolved D. The CDR3 spans 14 residues. The germline gives CDR1 GTSNPN, CDR2 SVGIG (reference sequence). The V and J ends lost 2 bases and 2 bases respectively, with 13 bases between them. CDR3 coding DNA: TGTGCCTGGAGTCCCTACCCAGGCGCCTACGAGCAGTACTTC. Amino acid sequence: CAWSPYPGAYEQYF.

The V and J genes are TRBV29-1 and TRBJ1-4; D perhaps matches TRBD1 (5 bases). The CDR3 loop spans 12 amino acids. Germline CDR1 reads SQVTM; CDR2 reads ANQGSEA. Trimming left V 4 bases short and J 7 bases short, with 10 bases between. The CDR3 DNA reads TGCAGCGTTGGCCAGGGAAGTGAAAAACTGTTTTTT. Translating gives CSVGQGSEKLFF.

The V gene is TRBV5-1, the J gene TRBJ2-4; 7 nucleotides line up with TRBD1. Germline CDR1 SGHRS, CDR2 YFSETQ. With V trimmed by 4 bases and J by 4 bases, 5 bases remained unmatched. The CDR3 sequence is 14 residues long. The CDR3: CASSRDSKKNIQYF. The CDR3 DNA sequence: TGCGCCAGCAGCCGGGACAGCAAAAAAAACATTCAGTACTTC. The full variable domain, with the rest looked up from reference TRBV5-1 and TRBJ2-4, is KAGVTQTPRYLIKTRGQQVTLSCSPISGHRSVSWYQQTPGQGLQFLFEYFSETQRNKGNFPGRFSGRQFSNSRSEMNVSTLELGDSALYLCASSRDSKKNIQYFGAGTRLSVL.